Below are 31 T cell receptor beta chains sequenced from a single sample in a study of cytomegalovirus exposure and HLA in healthy donors. Profiled with immunoSEQ multiplex PCR; TCRdb holds only in-frame clones, not every one. The data hold 300,000 to 450,000 clones, with roughly 85% observed a single time. Sequences were obtained from PBMCs. All receptors derive from a woman aged 18-29 years in good health and CMV-seronegative.

The gene calls are TRBV29-1 and TRBJ1-1, with 11 bases lining up with TRBD1. Germline CDR1 SQVTM, CDR2 ANQGSEA. CDR3 length: 15 residues. V trimming: 5 bases; J trimming: 0 bases; junction bases outside the gene matches: 5. CDR3 protein: CSVKGTGGMNTEAFF. The CDR3, as DNA: TGCAGCGTTAAAGGGACAGGGGGAATGAACACTGAAGCTTTCTTT. Full variable domain (missing parts from reference TRBV29-1 and TRBJ1-1): SAVISQKPSRDICQRGTSLTIQCQVDSQVTMMFWYRQQPGQSLTLIATANQGSEATYESGFVIDKFPISRPNLTFSTLTVSNMSPEDSSIYLCSVKGTGGMNTEAFFGQGTRLTVV.

The gene calls are TRBV2 and TRBJ1-1, with D possibly matching TRBD1 (5 bases). Trimming removed 7 bases at V and 1 base at J, with 7 bases between. Germline V CDR1 and CDR2: SNHLY, FYNNEI. The CDR3 totals 12 residues. This chain's CDR3 is CASKGQNTEAFF. Here the CDR3 DNA reads TGTGCCAGCAAGGGGCAGAACACTGAAGCTTTCTTT.

In this sample, this clone turned up a few times. The chain joins TRBV9 to TRBJ1-1, with D unresolved. Trimming shortened V by 4 bases and J by 2 bases, and 6 bases separated the two germline ends. This CDR3 is 12 amino acids long. Germline assignment: CDR1 SGDLS and CDR2 YYNGEE. The CDR3: CASSPTNTEAFF. The CDR3 nucleotides are TGTGCCAGCAGCCCAACTAACACTGAAGCTTTCTTT.

This sequence joins TRBV2 and TRBJ2-1; D gene uncertain. The CDR3 sequence is 14 residues long. CDR1 and CDR2 (germline): SNHLY, FYNNEI. V dropped 5 bases and J dropped 5 bases, with 13 bases sitting between them. The CDR3 region is CASSWHPGDNEQFF. In DNA form, the CDR3 reads TGTGCCAGCAGTTGGCATCCTGGAGACAATGAGCAGTTCTTC.

The chain joins TRBV11-2 to TRBJ2-1; 9 nucleotides line up with TRBD2. The germline CDR1 and CDR2 sequences are SGHAT and FQNNGV. The CDR3 has 15 residues. With V trimmed by 3 bases and J by 8 bases, 8 bases remained unmatched. CDR3 loop: CASSFFIAGEDEQFF. The CDR3, as DNA: TGTGCCAGCAGCTTTTTTATAGCGGGAGAGGATGAGCAGTTCTTC.

This chain connects TRBV4-1 to TRBJ1-2, with 7 bases matching TRBD1. CDR1 and CDR2 (germline): MGHRA, YSYEKL. Unmatched junction bases numbered 6, after V lost 2 bases and J lost 3 bases. The CDR3 length is 15 residues. CDR3 nucleotide sequence: TGCGCCAGCAGCCAATTAGGGGGCCCCTACTATGGCTACACCTTC. This encodes CASSQLGGPYYGYTF.

The CDR3 sequence: CASSKGRWGGTEAFF. The DNA for the CDR3 is TGTGCCAGTAGTAAGGGCCGATGGGGGGGCACTGAAGCTTTCTTT. The chain employs TRBV19 and TRBJ1-1; perhaps TRBD1 as D (5 bases). The CDR3 is made up of 15 amino acids. Between the trimmed V and J ends, which lost 4 bases and 4 bases, there was a span of 16 bases. Germline V gene lookup returns CDR1 LNHDA and CDR2 SQIVND (reference sequence). The entire variable domain, with the rest obtained from reference TRBV19 and TRBJ1-1, is as follows: DGGITQSPKYLFRKEGQNVTLSCEQNLNHDAMYWYRQDPGQGLRLIYYSQIVNDFQKGDIAEGYSVSREKKESFPLTVTSAQKNPTAFYLCASSKGRWGGTEAFFGQGTRLTVV.

CDR3 nucleotide sequence: TGCAGCGTTGAAGGTTCAGACAGGGCCCCCCCGTGTGAGCAGTTCTTC. Amino acid sequence: CSVEGSDRAPPCEQFF. V and J are TRBV29-1 and TRBJ2-1, with 7 bases aligning to TRBD1. The CDR3 totals 16 residues. Unmatched junction bases numbered 15, after V lost 1 base and J lost 9 bases. The germline V gene encodes CDR1 SQVTM and CDR2 ANQGSEA.

The chain recombines TRBV5-4 with TRBJ2-5; D is perhaps TRBD1 (5 bases). The CDR3 spans 14 residues. With 4 bases removed from V and 3 bases from J, the gap between germline ends came to 13 bases. Looked up from germline, CDR1 is SGHNT and CDR2 is YYREEE (reference sequence). The CDR3 region has the DNA TGTGCCAGCAGCACAGGACCAGATGAAGAGACCCAGTACTTC. Protein product: CASSTGPDEETQYF.

As concerns this clone: Germline is not matched at one junction end, which may reflect a read error. The chain is built from TRBV7-2 and TRBJ2-5, with D unresolved. The CDR3 length is 13 residues. Germline CDR1 reads SGHTA; CDR2 reads FQGNSA. CDR3 DNA sequence: TGTGCCAGCAGATTAGAATCCCGAGAGACCCAGTACTTC. Translating it yields CASRLESRETQYF.

A few counts support this clone. DNA of the CDR3: TGCGCCAGCGGCATGTCAGGCAATCAGCCCCAGCATTTT. Its protein product is CASGMSGNQPQHF. The chain carries TRBV10-1 and TRBJ1-5; D is uncertain. The CDR3 is made up of 13 amino acids. Trimming stripped 8 bases from V and 2 bases from J, with 10 bases between. Looked up from germline, CDR1 is WNHNN and CDR2 is SYGVQD (reference sequence).

The genes are TRBV7-9 and TRBJ2-5; perhaps TRBD2 as D (6 bases). Germline V CDR1 and CDR2: SEHNR, FQNEAQ (reference sequence). The CDR3 spans 14 residues. V was pared by 5 bases and J by 2 bases, with 12 bases between. DNA of the CDR3: TGTGCCAGCAGCCGAAGGGAGGATCAAGAGACCCAGTACTTC. This translates into CASSRREDQETQYF.

The V call is TRBV5-1, the J call TRBJ1-5; D gene uncertain. The CDR3 has 13 amino acids. Deletions cut 4 bases from V and 4 bases from J, with 9 bases between. Germline V gene sequence: CDR1 SGHRS, CDR2 YFSETQ. The CDR3 is CASSTAENQPQHF. The CDR3 DNA reads as TGCGCCAGCAGCACAGCCGAAAATCAGCCCCAGCATTTT.

The chain recombines TRBV30 with TRBJ2-3; 8 nucleotides match TRBD2. Germline V gene lookup returns CDR1 GTSNPN and CDR2 SVGIG (reference sequence). Trimming cost V 0 bases and J 2 bases; bases outside gene matches: 10. The CDR3 sequence is 17 residues long. CDR3 amino acids: CAWSVRYSGEITDTQYF. The CDR3 nucleotides are TGTGCCTGGAGTGTAAGGTATAGCGGGGAGATCACAGATACGCAGTATTTT.

The chain combines TRBV7-6 with TRBJ2-5, with D perhaps matching TRBD1 (6 bases). CDR3 length equals 14 residues. V lost 0 bases and J lost 5, with 10 bases in between. The germline V gene has CDR1 SGHVS and CDR2 FNYEAQ. The CDR3 reads CASSLAVGGETQYF. The CDR3 DNA reads as TGTGCCAGCAGCTTAGCGGTAGGGGGTGAGACCCAGTACTTC.

V usage is TRBV7-7 and J usage is TRBJ2-2; D is unresolved. This CDR3 region has 12 residues. Germline values: CDR1 SSHAT, CDR2 FNYEAQ (reference sequence). V lost 5 bases, J lost 7 bases, and 8 bases lay in between. CDR3 DNA sequence: TGTGCCAGCAGCCCCTCGCGCGGGGAGCTGTTTTTT. Amino acids: CASSPSRGELFF.

The chain uses TRBV6-1 and TRBJ2-3; 9 nucleotides agree with TRBD2. V was pared by 5 bases and J by 5 bases, with 8 bases of the junction left unmatched. The germline V gene has CDR1 MNHNS and CDR2 SASEGT. The CDR3 length is 15 residues. The CDR3 DNA sequence: TGTGCCAGCAGTCACGAGCGGGGGGTAGGAGATACGCAGTATTTT. Its translation: CASSHERGVGDTQYF.

This clone was found once. The chain has TRBV6-5 and TRBJ1-1, with a tentative D call TRBD1 (5 bases). Per the germline V gene, CDR1 is MNHEY and CDR2 is SVGAGI. This CDR3 is built from 13 residues. V was shortened by 5 bases and J by 4 bases, with 11 bases between the two germline ends. The DNA for the CDR3 is TGTGCCAGCAGTCCTGGACAATCCACTGAAGCTTTCTTT. Translated: CASSPGQSTEAFF.

The J gene is TRBJ2-2, the V gene TRBV19; possible D gene TRBD2, 6 bases. This CDR3 has 12 residues. The germline V gene has CDR1 LNHDA and CDR2 SQIVND (reference sequence). V dropped 3 bases and J dropped 11 bases, with 10 bases sitting between them. CDR3 coding DNA: TGTGCCAGTAGTATTAGGGGAGGAGAGCTGTTTTTT. Translating gives CASSIRGGELFF.

The gene calls are TRBV18 and TRBJ2-3; TRBD2 agrees at 9 bases. The CDR3 is 15 amino acids. The germline V gene has CDR1 KGHSH and CDR2 LQKENI. V was clipped by 3 bases and J by 4 bases; unmatched bases: 5. The CDR3 spells CASSPASGIADTQYF. CDR3 nucleotide sequence: TGTGCCAGCTCACCGGCTAGCGGGATTGCAGATACGCAGTATTTT.

This chain joins TRBV5-1 and TRBJ1-2, with a weak D call TRBD1 (6 bases). The V and J ends lost 0 bases and 8 bases respectively, with 14 bases between them. From germline, CDR1 is SGHRS and CDR2 YFSETQ. The CDR3 extends over 14 amino acids. For the CDR3, the DNA is TGCGCCAGCAGCTTGGTAGGTGACAGGCAGGGCTACACCTTC. It codes for CASSLVGDRQGYTF.

The chain has TRBV30 and TRBJ1-2; TRBD1 might be the D (6 bases). CDR3 length: 13 amino acids. V lost 3 bases, J lost 6 bases, and 14 bases lay in between. Germline V gene lookup returns CDR1 GTSNPN and CDR2 SVGIG (reference sequence). CDR3 sequence: CAWRQGGKNGYTF. CDR3 bases: TGTGCCTGGAGACAGGGTGGGAAGAATGGCTACACCTTC.

This CDR3 is CASSDGDRGAQETQYF. In nucleotides, the CDR3 is TGTGCCAGCAGTGATGGGGACAGGGGGGCTCAAGAGACCCAGTACTTC. The chain employs TRBV6-1 and TRBJ2-5; 11 bases align to TRBD1. Germline CDR1 and CDR2: MNHNS and SASEGT. The CDR3 totals 16 residues. With V trimmed by 3 bases and J by 2 bases, 5 bases remained unmatched.

This chain links TRBV27 with TRBJ2-7, with a possible D match to TRBD2 (6 bases). The V end was cut by 2 bases, the J end by 2 bases, with 10 bases between. Germline V gene data show CDR1 as MNHEY and CDR2 as SMNVEV (reference sequence). The CDR3 sequence is 14 residues long. CDR3 DNA: TGTGCCAGCAGTTTAATGGCGGGACCCTACGAGCAGTACTTC. Amino acid sequence: CASSLMAGPYEQYF.

The chain links TRBV5-1 to TRBJ1-1; tentatively, D is TRBD1 (5 bases). This CDR3 is 16 amino acids long. Germline CDR1 and CDR2: SGHRS and YFSETQ. V lost 4 bases to trimming and J lost 3 bases, with 19 bases between them. In DNA form, the CDR3 reads TGCGCCAGCAGCATGCGGGACGGTAACGGGGACACTGAAGCTTTCTTT. This translates into CASSMRDGNGDTEAFF. Full variable domain (rest looked up from reference TRBV5-1 and TRBJ1-1): KAGVTQTPRYLIKTRGQQVTLSCSPISGHRSVSWYQQTPGQGLQFLFEYFSETQRNKGNFPGRFSGRQFSNSRSEMNVSTLELGDSALYLCASSMRDGNGDTEAFFGQGTRLTVV.

The chain employs TRBV29-1 and TRBJ1-2, with a tentative D call TRBD1 (5 bases). Trimming stripped 3 bases from V and 5 bases from J, with 16 bases between. Looked up from germline, CDR1 is SQVTM and CDR2 is ANQGSEA. The CDR3 runs 14 residues. The CDR3 loop reads CSVEWQGIGYGYTF. In nucleotides, the CDR3 is TGCAGCGTTGAGTGGCAGGGTATTGGTTATGGCTACACCTTC.

A few counts support this clone. V is TRBV7-9 and J is TRBJ2-7; the D gene is possibly TRBD1 (6 bases). The V end lost 2 bases, the J end lost 1 base, and 9 bases lay between the germline ends. CDR3 size: 14 residues. Germline loops: CDR1 SEHNR, CDR2 FQNEAQ (reference sequence). In DNA form, the CDR3 reads TGTGCCAGCAGCTTACAGGGGTATTCCTACGAGCAGTACTTC. Its protein is CASSLQGYSYEQYF.

CDR3 residues: CASSLRTGMDTGELFF. CDR3 DNA sequence: TGTGCCAGCAGCTTAAGGACAGGGATGGACACCGGGGAGCTGTTTTTT. The rearrangement links TRBV11-3 to TRBJ2-2, with 8 bases identical to TRBD1. CDR1 and CDR2 from the germline V gene are SGHNT and YENEEA. The junction had 5 bases not matched to a gene; V was cut back by 2 bases and J by 3 bases. This CDR3 spans 16 amino acids.

The chain couples TRBV28 to TRBJ1-2; TRBD1 aligns across 7 bases. The length of the CDR3 is 16 residues. CDR1 and CDR2 from the germline V gene are MDHEN and SYDVKM. The V gene end was trimmed by 4 bases and the J gene end by 8 bases; junction bases not matched to a gene: 16. This CDR3 reads CASSSPVTQGDRGYTF. The CDR3 coding sequence is TGTGCCAGCAGTTCCCCAGTTACCCAGGGGGACCGAGGCTACACCTTC.

The chain couples TRBV2 to TRBJ1-3, with D possibly being TRBD1 (5 bases). Deletions cut 5 bases from V and 2 bases from J, with 13 bases between. This CDR3 has 15 amino acids. The V gene's germline CDR1 is SNHLY and CDR2 FYNNEI. CDR3 loop: CASSYRGIPGNTIYF. The CDR3 nucleotides are TGTGCCAGCAGTTATAGGGGAATTCCTGGAAACACCATATATTTT. The full variable domain, with the rest looked up from reference TRBV2 and TRBJ1-3, is EPEVTQTPSHQVTQMGQEVILRCVPISNHLYFYWYRQILGQKVEFLVSFYNNEISEKSEIFDDQFSVERPDGSNFTLKIRSTKLEDSAMYFCASSYRGIPGNTIYFGEGSWLTVV.

This chain uses TRBV19 with TRBJ1-5, with 7 bases matching TRBD1. The V gene's germline CDR1 is LNHDA and CDR2 SQIVND (reference sequence). Losses at the gene ends were 9 bases for V and 3 bases for J; bases not matched to a gene: 17. The CDR3 has 17 amino acids. As DNA, the CDR3 is TGTGCCAGCGGGAGGGGGCGCGATCTCCCTTTCAATCAGCCCCAGCATTTT. Protein: CASGRGRDLPFNQPQHF.